This T cell receptor beta chain stems from a study of shared clonotypes between healthy human individuals. Study background: Per donor, three plates held CD4 naive cells, three held CD4 memory, two held CD8 naive and one held CD8 memory.

A remark on this clone: Its antigen is not identified.

General study points: Around 4.7% was the fraction of naive CD4 clonotypes found shared across several donors. Larger richness was generally estimated for naive than memory subsets.

The assay ran at deep level. Libraries were prepared by immunoSEQ multiplex PCR; TCRdb keeps only in-frame clonotypes and omits some of them. The table lists about 2.2 million clones, about 92% of them singletons, with around 1.7% in the top ten. Terminally differentiated effector memory CD45RA+ cells were left out of the naive CD8 fraction, which was CD45RO-negative and positively selected for CCR7. V lost 4 bases and J lost 8, with 11 bases in between. The CDR3 has 12 amino acids. CDR1 and CDR2 from the germline V gene are SEHNR and FQNEAQ (reference sequence). Sample: naive CD8+ T cells from PBMCs. The receptor's source is a man aged 18 to 30 in good health. Some clones in this sample may be carry-over from other donors' samples. The chain combines TRBV7-9 with TRBJ1-2; D is possibly TRBD1 (5 bases). CDR3 sequence: CASSSGYKGYTF. The CDR3 DNA reads TGTGCCAGCAGCTCAGGGTACAAAGGCTACACCTTC.